This T cell receptor beta chain was profiled in a study of early T cells in non-severe SARS-CoV-2 infection. Researchers attached unique molecular identifiers to individual cDNA molecules. TCRdb called the 5' RACE reads again in MiXCR, with one record for every CDR3 protein. The sample carries roughly 97,000 distinct CDR3 sequences, more than 9.5% recorded once. Germline V gives CDR1 SEHNR, CDR2 FQNEAQ (reference sequence). Trimming left V 1 base short and J 7 bases short, with 8 bases between. The CDR3 is 14 amino acids. This receptor was obtained from an adult who was a healthcare worker with PCR-confirmed SARS-CoV-2 infection or an uninfected control (not recorded which). The input for sequencing was whole blood, taken at baseline. The V call is TRBV7-9, the J call TRBJ1-6, with D perhaps TRBD1 (5 bases). CDR3: CASSLGAGNSPLHF. The CDR3 nucleotides read TGTGCCAGCAGCTTAGGGGCAGGGAATTCACCCCTCCACTTT.